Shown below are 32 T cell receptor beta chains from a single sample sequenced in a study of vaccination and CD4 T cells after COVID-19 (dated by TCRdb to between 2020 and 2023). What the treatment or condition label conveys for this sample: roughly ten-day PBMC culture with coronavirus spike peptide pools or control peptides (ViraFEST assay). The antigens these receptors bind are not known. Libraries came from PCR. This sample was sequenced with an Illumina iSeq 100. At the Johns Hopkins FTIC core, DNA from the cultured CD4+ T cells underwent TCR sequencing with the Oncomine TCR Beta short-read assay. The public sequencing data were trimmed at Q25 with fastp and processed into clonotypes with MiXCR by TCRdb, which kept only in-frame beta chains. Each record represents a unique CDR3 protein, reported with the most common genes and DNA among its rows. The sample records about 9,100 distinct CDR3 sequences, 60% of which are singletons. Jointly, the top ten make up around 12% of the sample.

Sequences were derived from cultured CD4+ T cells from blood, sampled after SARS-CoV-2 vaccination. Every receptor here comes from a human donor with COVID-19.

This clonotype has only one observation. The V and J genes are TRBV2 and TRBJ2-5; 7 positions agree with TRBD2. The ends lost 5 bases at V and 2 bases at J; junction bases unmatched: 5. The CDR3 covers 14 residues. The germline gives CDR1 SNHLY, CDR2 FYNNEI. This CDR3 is CASSPSSGQETQYF. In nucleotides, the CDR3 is TGTGCCAGCAGTCCCTCTAGCGGACAAGAGACCCAGTACTTC.

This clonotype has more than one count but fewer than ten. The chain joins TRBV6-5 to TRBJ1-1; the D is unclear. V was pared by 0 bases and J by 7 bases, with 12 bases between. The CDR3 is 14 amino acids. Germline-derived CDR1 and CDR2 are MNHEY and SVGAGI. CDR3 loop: CASSYSPGQVEAFF. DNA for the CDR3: TGTGCCAGCAGTTACTCCCCCGGGCAGGTTGAAGCTTTCTTT.

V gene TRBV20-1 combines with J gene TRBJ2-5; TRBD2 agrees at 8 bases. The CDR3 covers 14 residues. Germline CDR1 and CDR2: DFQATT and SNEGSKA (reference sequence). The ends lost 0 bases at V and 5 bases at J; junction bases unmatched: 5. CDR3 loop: CSARDRSSGETQYF. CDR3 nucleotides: TGCAGTGCTAGAGATCGGTCTAGCGGGGAGACCCAGTACTTC.

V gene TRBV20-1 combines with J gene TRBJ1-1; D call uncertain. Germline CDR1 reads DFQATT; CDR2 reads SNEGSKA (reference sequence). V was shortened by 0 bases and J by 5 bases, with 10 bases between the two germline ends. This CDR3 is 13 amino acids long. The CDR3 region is CSARDVVVTEAFF. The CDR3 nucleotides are TGCAGTGCTAGAGATGTGGTTGTTACTGAAGCTTTCTTT.

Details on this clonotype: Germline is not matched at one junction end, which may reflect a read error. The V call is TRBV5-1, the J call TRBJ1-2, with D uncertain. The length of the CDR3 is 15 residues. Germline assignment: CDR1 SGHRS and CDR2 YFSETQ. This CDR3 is CVSSLAGGANYGYTF. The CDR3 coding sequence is TGCGTCAGCAGCTTGGCTGGAGGAGCTAACTATGGCTACACCTTC. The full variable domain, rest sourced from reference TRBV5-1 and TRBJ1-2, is KAGVTQTPRYLIKTRGQQVTLSCSPISGHRSVSWYQQTPGQGLQFLFEYFSETQRNKGNFPGRFSGRQFSNSRSEMNVSTLELGDSALYLCVSSLAGGANYGYTFGSGTRLTVV.

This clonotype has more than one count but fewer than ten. The DNA for the CDR3 is TGTGCCAGCAGGAAGCGGGGGGATCTCTACGAGCAGTACTTC. It codes for CASRKRGDLYEQYF. The chain recombines TRBV6-1 with TRBJ2-7; 9 nucleotides line up with TRBD2. Germline V gene data show CDR1 as MNHNS and CDR2 as SASEGT. Trimming at V came to 6 bases and at J to 3 bases, leaving 6 bases not matched to a gene. The CDR3 contains 14 residues.

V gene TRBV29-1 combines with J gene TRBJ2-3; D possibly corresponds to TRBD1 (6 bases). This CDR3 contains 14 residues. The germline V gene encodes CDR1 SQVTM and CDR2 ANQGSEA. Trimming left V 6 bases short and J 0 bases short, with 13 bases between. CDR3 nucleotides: TGCAGCGTCGTACAGGGTACTAGCACAGATACGCAGTATTTT. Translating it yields CSVVQGTSTDTQYF.

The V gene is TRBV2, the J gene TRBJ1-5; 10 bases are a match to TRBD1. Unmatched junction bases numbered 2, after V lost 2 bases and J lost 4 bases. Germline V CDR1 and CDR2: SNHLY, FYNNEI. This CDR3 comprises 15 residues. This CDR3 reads CASSELDRGNQPQHF. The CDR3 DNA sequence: TGTGCCAGCAGTGAACTGGACAGGGGGAATCAGCCCCAGCATTTT.

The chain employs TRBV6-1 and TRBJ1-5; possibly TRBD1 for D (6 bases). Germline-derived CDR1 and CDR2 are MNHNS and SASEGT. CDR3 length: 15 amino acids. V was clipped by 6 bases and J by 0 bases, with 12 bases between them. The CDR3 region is CASSKDRNSNQPQHF. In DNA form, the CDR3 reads TGTGCCAGCAGCAAAGACAGGAATAGCAATCAGCCCCAGCATTTT.

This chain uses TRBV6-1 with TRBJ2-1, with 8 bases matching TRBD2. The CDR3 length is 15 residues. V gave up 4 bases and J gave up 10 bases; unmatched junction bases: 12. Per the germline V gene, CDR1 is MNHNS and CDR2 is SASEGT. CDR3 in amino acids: CASSVEAGVPWEQFF. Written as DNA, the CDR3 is TGTGCCAGCAGTGTCGAAGCGGGGGTCCCATGGGAGCAGTTCTTC.

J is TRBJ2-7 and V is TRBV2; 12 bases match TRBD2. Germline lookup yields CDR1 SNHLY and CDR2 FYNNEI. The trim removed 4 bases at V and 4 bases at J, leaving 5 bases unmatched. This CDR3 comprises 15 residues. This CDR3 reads CASSGSSGGGYEQYF. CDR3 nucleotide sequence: TGTGCCAGCAGTGGCTCTAGCGGGGGGGGTTACGAGCAGTACTTC.

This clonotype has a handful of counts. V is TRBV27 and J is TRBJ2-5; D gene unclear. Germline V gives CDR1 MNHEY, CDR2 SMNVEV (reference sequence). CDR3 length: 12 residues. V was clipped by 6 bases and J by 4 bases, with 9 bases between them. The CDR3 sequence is CASRPPGETQYF. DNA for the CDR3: TGTGCCAGCAGACCCCCTGGAGAGACCCAGTACTTC.

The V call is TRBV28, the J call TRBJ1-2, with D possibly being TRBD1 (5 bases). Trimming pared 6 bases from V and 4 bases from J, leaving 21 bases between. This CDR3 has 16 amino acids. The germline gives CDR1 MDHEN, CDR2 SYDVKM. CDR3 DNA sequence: TGTGCCAGCAGCGCCCCGGGACCTCCCTTCCTCTATGGCTACACCTTC. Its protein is CASSAPGPPFLYGYTF.

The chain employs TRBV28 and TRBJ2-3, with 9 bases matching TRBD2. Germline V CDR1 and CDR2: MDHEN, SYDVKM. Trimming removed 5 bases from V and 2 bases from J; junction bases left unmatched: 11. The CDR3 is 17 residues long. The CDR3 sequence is CASSPHPLAGYTDTQYF. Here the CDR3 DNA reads TGTGCCAGCAGTCCACACCCTCTAGCGGGATACACAGATACGCAGTATTTT.

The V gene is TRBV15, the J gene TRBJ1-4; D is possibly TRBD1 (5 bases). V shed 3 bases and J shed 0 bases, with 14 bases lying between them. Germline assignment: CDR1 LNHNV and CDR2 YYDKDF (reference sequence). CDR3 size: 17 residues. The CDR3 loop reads CATSSPTGLSTNEKLFF. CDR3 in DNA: TGTGCCACCAGCAGCCCTACAGGACTTTCAACTAATGAAAAACTGTTTTTT.

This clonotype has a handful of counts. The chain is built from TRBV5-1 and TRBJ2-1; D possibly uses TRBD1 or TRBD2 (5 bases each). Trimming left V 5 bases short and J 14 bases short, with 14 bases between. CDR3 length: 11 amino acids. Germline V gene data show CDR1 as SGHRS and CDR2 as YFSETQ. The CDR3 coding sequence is TGCGCCAGCAGGAACGGGGCCGCAGAGTTCTTC. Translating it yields CASRNGAAEFF.

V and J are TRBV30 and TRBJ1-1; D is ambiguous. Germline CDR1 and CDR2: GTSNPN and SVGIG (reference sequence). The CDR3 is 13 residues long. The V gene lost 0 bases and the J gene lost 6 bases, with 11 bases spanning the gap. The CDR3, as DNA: TGTGCCTGGAGTGTACAACCGGGGTCTGAAGCTTTCTTT. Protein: CAWSVQPGSEAFF.

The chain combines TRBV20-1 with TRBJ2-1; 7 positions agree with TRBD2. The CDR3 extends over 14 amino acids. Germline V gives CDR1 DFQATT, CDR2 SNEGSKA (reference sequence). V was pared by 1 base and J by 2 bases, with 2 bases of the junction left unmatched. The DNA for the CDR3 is TGCAGTGCTAGAGGGCTAGCGGCCTACAATGAGCAGTTCTTC. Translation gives CSARGLAAYNEQFF.

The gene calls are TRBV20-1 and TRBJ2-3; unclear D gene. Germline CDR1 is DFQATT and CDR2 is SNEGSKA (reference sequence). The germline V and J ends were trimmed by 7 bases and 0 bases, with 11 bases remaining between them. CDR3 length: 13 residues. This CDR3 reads CSVSESSTDTQYF. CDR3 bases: TGCAGTGTTAGTGAATCTAGCACAGATACGCAGTATTTT.

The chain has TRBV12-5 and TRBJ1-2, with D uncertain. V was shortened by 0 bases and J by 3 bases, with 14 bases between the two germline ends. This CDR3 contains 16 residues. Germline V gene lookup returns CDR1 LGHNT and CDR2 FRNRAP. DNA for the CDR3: TGTGCTAGTGGTTTGGTCACGAACCGGGCCTACTATGGCTACACCTTC. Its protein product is CASGLVTNRAYYGYTF.

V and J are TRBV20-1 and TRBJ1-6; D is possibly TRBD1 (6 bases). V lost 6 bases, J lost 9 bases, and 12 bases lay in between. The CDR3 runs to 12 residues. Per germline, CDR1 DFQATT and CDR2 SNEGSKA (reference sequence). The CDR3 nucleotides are TGCAGTGCCGGCAGGGGCTTTTCACCCCTCCACTTT. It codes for CSAGRGFSPLHF.

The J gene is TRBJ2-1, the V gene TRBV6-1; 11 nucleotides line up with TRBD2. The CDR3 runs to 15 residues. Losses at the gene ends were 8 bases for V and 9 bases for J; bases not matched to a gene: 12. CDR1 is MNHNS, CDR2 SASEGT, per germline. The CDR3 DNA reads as TGTGCCAGCCGCCCGCTTAGCGGGGGGGCCGGTGAGCAGTTCTTC. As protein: CASRPLSGGAGEQFF.

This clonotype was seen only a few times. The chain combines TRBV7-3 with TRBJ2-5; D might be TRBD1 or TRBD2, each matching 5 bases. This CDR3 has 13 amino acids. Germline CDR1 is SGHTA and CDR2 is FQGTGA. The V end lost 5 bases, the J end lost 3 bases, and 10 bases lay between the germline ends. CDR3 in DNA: TGTGCCAGCAGCCCGGGACCTAAAGAGACCCAGTACTTC. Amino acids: CASSPGPKETQYF.

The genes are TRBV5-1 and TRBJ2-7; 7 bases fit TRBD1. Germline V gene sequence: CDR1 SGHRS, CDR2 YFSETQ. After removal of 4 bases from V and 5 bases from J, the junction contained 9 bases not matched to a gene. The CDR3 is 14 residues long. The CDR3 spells CASSARTGFHEQYF. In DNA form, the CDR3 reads TGCGCCAGCAGCGCCAGGACAGGTTTCCACGAGCAGTACTTC.

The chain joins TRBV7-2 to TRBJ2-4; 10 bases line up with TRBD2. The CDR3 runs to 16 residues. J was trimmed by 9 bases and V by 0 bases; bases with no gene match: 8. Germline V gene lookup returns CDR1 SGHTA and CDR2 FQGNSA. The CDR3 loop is CASSLARAGGQIIQYF. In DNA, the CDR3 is TGTGCCAGCAGCTTAGCAAGAGCGGGGGGGCAAATCATTCAGTACTTC.

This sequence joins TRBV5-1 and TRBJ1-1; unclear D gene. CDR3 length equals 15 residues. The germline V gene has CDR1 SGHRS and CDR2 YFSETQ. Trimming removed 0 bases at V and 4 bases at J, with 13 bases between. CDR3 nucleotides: TGCGCCAGCAGCTTGGGGGTAGGTCAAGGCACTGAAGCTTTCTTT. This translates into CASSLGVGQGTEAFF.

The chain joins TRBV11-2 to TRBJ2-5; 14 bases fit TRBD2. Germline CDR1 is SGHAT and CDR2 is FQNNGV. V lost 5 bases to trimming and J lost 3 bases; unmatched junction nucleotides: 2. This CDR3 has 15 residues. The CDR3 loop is CASSLGLAGEETQYF. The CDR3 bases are TGTGCCAGCAGCCTGGGACTAGCGGGGGAAGAGACCCAGTACTTC. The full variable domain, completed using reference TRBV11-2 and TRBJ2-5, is EAGVAQSPRYKIIEKRQSVAFWCNPISGHATLYWYQQILGQGPKLLIQFQNNGVVDDSQLPKDRFSAERLKGVDSTLKIQPAKLEDSAVYLCASSLGLAGEETQYFGPGTRLLVL.

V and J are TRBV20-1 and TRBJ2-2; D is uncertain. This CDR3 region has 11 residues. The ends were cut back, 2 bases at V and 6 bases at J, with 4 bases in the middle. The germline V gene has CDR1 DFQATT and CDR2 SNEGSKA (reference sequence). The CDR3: CSARFAGELFF. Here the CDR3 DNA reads TGCAGTGCTAGATTCGCCGGGGAGCTGTTTTTT.

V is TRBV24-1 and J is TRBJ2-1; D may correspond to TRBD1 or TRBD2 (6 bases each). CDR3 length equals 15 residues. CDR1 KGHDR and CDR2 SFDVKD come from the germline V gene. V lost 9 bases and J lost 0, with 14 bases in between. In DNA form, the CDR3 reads TGTGCCACCTCAACGAGGGGGGCCTCCTACAATGAGCAGTTCTTC. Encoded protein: CATSTRGASYNEQFF.

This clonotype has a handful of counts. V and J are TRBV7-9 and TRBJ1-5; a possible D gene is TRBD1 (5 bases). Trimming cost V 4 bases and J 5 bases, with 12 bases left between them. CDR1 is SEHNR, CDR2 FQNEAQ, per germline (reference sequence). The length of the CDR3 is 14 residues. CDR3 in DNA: TGTGCCAGCAGCTCAGGGACCGAGTATCAGCCCCAGCATTTT. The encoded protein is CASSSGTEYQPQHF.

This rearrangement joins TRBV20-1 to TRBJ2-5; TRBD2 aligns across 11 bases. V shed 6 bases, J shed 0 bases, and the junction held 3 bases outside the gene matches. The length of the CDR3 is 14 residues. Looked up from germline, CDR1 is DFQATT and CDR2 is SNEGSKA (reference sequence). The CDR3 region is CSAPSGGNQETQYF. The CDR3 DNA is TGCAGTGCCCCTAGCGGGGGGAACCAAGAGACCCAGTACTTC.

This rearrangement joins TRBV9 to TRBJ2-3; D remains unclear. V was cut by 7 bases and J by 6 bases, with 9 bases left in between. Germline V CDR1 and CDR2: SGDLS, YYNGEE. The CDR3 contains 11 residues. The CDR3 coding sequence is TGTGCCAGCGCCCAGCTGGATACGCAGTATTTT. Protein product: CASAQLDTQYF.